This TCR beta chain is from a study of OX40 agonist ivuxolimab in advanced cancers. Overall study results and limits: Also present in some nonresponders was a low level of normalized T-cell clonal expansion. On average, CD8+ T cells showed a greater number of expanded clones than CD4+. Undetermined was the antigen specificity of the expanded peripheral T cells.

Turning to this clone: Its antigen is not identified.

TCRdb's copy holds only in-frame clones and misses some; the assay was immunoSEQ multiplex PCR. The sample contains 40,000 to 50,000 clones, about 90% of which appear only once. Germline V gene sequence: CDR1 SNHLY, CDR2 FYNNEI. The CDR3 is 15 residues long. V lost 11 bases, J lost 3 bases, and 15 bases stayed unmatched. Sequences were derived from CD4+ or CD8+ T cells sorted from blood, sampled in a trial of the OX40 agonist ivuxolimab. The source of this sequence is an adult with an advanced solid tumor such as melanoma, head and neck, liver or kidney cancer. V usage is TRBV2 and J usage is TRBJ2-7; 8 positions agree with TRBD1. The CDR3 here is CAGLLTGTGNYEQYF. The CDR3 coding sequence is TGTGCCGGCCTCCTAACCGGGACAGGTAACTACGAGCAGTACTTC. Variable domain in full (rest from reference TRBV2 and TRBJ2-7): EPEVTQTPSHQVTQMGQEVILRCVPISNHLYFYWYRQILGQKVEFLVSFYNNEISEKSEIFDDQFSVERPDGSNFTLKIRSTKLEDSAMYFCAGLLTGTGNYEQYFGPGTRLTVT.